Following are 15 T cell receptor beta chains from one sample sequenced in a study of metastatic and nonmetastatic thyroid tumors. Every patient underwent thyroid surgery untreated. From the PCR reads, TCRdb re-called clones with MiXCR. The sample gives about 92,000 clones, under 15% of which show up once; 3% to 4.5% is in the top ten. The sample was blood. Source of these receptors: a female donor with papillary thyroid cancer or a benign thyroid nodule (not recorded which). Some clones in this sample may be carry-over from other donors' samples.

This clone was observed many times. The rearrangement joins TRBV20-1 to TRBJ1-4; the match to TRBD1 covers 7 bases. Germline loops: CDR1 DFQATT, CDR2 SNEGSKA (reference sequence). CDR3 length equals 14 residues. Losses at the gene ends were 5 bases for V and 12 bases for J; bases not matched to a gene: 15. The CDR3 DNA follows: TGCAGTGCTCCCTTGACAGGGCGAGGTAGAGAACTGTTTTTT. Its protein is CSAPLTGRGRELFF.

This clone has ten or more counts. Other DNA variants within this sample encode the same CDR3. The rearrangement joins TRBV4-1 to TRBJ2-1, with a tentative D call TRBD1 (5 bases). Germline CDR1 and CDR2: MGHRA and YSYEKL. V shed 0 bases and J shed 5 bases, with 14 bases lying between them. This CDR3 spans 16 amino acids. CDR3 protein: CASSQERGLVDNEQFF. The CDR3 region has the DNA TGCGCCAGCAGCCAAGAAAGGGGCCTGGTGGACAATGAGCAGTTCTTC.

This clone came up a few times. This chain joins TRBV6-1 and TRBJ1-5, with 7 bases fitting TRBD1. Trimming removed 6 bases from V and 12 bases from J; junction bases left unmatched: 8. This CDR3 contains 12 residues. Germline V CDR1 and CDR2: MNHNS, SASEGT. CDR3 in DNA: TGTGCCAGCAGGGAACCGACAGGGATCCAGCATTTT. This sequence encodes CASREPTGIQHF.

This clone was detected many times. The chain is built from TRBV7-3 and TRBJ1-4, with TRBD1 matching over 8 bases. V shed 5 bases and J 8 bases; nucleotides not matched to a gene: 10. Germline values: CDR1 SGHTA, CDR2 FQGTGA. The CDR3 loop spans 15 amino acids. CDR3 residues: CASSTRTGTREKLFF. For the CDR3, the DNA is TGTGCCAGCAGCACCCGGACAGGGACGAGGGAAAAACTGTTTTTT.

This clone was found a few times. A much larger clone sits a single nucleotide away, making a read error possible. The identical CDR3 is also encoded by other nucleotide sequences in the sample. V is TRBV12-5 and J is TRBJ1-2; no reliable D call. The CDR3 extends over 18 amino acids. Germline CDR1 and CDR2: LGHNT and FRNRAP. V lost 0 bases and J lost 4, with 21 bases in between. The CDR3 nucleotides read TGTGCTAGTGGTTTGGTATCAGGTGCGGATATGACTCCCTATGGCTACACCTTC. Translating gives CASGLVSGADMTPYGYTF.

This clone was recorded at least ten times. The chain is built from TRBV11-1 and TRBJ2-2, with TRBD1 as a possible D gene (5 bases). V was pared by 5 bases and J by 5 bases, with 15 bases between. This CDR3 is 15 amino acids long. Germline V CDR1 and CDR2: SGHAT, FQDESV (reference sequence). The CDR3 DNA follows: TGTGCCAGCAGCCCTGGCCAGGGCGAAACCGGGGAGCTGTTTTTT. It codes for CASSPGQGETGELFF. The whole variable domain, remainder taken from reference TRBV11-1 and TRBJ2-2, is EAEVAQSPRYKITEKSQAVAFWCDPISGHATLYWYRQILGQGPELLVQFQDESVVDDSQLPKDRFSAERLKGVDSTLKIQPAELGDSAMYLCASSPGQGETGELFFGEGSRLTVL.

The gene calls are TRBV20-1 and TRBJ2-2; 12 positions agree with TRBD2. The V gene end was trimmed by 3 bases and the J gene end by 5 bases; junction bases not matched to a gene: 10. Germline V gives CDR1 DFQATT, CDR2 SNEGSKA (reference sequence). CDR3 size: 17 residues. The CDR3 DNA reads TGCAGTGCTAGCCTGACTAGCGGGGGTGTAAAAACCGGGGAGCTGTTTTTT. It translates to CSASLTSGGVKTGELFF.

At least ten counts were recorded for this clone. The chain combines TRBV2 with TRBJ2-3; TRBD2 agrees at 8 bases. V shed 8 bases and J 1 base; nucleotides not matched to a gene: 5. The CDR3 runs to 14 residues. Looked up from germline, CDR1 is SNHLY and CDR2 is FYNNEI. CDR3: CASGRGEGTDTQYF. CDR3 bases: TGTGCCAGCGGGCGGGGGGAGGGCACAGATACGCAGTATTTT. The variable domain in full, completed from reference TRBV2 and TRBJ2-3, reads EPEVTQTPSHQVTQMGQEVILRCVPISNHLYFYWYRQILGQKVEFLVSFYNNEISEKSEIFDDQFSVERPDGSNFTLKIRSTKLEDSAMYFCASGRGEGTDTQYFGPGTRLTVL.

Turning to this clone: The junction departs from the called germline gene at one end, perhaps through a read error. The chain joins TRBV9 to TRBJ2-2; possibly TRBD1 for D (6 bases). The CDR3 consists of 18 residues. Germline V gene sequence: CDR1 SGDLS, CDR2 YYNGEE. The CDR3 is CTSSPDSIRGRNTGELFF. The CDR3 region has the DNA TGTACCAGCAGCCCCGATTCCATCAGGGGAAGGAACACCGGGGAGCTGTTTTTT.

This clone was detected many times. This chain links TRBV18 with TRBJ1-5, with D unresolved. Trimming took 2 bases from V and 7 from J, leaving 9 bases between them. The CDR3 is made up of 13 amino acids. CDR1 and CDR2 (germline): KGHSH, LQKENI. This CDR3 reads CASSPGVGQPQHF. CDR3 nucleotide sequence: TGTGCCAGCTCACCAGGGGTGGGACAGCCCCAGCATTTT.

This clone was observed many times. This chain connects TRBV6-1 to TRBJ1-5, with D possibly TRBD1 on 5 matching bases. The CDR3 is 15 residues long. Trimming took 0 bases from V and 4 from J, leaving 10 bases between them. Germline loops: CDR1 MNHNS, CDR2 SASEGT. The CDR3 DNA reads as TGTGCCAGCAGTGAAGCGGGGGGGGGAAATCAGCCCCAGCATTTT. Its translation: CASSEAGGGNQPQHF.

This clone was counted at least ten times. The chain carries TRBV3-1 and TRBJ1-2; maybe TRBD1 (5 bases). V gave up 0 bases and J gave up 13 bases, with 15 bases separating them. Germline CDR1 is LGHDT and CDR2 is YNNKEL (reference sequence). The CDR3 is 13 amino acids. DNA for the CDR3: TGTGCCAGCAGCCAAGATAGGGCAGGGTGGAGCACCTTC. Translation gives CASSQDRAGWSTF.

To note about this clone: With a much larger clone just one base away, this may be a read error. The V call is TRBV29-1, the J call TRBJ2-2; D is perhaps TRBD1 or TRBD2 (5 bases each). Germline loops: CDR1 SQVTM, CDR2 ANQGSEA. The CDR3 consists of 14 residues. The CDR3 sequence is CSVSPGSVAGELSF. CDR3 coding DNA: TGCAGCGTGTCCCCAGGGTCGGTCGCCGGGGAGCTGTCTTTT.

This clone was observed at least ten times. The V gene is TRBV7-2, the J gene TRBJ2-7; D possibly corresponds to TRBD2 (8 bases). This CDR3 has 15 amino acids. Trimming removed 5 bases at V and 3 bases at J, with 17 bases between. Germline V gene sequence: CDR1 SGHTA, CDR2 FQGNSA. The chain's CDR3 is CASSGRGTRGYEQYF. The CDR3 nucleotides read TGTGCCAGCAGCGGCAGGGGGACTAGAGGCTACGAGCAGTACTTC.

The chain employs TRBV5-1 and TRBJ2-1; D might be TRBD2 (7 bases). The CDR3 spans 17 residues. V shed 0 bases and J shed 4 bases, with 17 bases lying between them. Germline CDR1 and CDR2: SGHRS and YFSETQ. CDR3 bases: TGCGCCAGCAGCTTGGCCGGGTCGGGGGGCGAATACAATGAGCAGTTCTTC. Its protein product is CASSLAGSGGEYNEQFF.